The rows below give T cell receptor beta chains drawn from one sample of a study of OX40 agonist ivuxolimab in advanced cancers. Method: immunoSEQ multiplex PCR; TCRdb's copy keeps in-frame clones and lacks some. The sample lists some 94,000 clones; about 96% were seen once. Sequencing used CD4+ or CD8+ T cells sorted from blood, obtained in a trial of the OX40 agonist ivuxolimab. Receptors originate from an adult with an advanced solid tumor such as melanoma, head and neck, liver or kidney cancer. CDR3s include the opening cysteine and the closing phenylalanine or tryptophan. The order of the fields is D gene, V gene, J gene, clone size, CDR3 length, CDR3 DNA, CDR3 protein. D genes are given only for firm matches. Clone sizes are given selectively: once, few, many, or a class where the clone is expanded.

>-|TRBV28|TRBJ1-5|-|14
TGTGCCAGCAGTTTCGAATGGTCCTATCAGCCCCAGCATTTT
CASSFEWSYQPQHF
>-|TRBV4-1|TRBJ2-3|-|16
TGCGCCAGCAGCCAAGAAGGCGGGATTAGCACAGATACGCAGTATTTT
CASSQEGGISTDTQYF
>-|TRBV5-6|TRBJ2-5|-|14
TGTGCCAGCAGCGAGGGAACTGAGGGAGAGACCCAGTACTTC
CASSEGTEGETQYF
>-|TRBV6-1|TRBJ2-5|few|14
TGTGCCAGCAGTGAAGAAGGTCGATCCGAGACCCAGTACTTC
CASSEEGRSETQYF
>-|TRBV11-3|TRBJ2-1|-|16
TGTGCCAGCAGCTCAGGGCCCGGGACACAATACAATGAGCAGTTCTTC
CASSSGPGTQYNEQFF
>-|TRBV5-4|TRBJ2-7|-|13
TGTGCCAGCAGCCTAGGGAATTCCTACGAGCAGTACTTC
CASSLGNSYEQYF
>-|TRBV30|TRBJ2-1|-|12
TGTGCCTGGAGTGCGATCTACAATGAGCAGTTCTTC
CAWSAIYNEQFF
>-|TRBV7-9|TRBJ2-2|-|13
TGTGCCAGCAGCTTTGTCGCCTCCGGGGAGCTGTTTTTT
CASSFVASGELFF
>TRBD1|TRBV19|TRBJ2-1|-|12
TGTGCCATCTCGACAGGGTACAATGAGCAGTTCTTC
CAISTGYNEQFF
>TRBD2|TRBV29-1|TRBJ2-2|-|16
TGCAGCGTCGGTGGGACTAGCGGGGGCCCCGCGGGGGAGCTGTTTTTT
CSVGGTSGGPAGELFF
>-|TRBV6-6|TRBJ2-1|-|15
TGTGCCAGCAGTGGGGGGCGGGGTATCTACAATGAGCAGTTCTTC
CASSGGRGIYNEQFF
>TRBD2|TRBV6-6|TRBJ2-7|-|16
TGTGCCAGCAGGGGGGGTACTAGCGGGTACTCCTACGAGCAGTACTTC
CASRGGTSGYSYEQYF
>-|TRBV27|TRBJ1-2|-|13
TGTGCCAGCAGTTTAAGGGCAGGCTATGGCTACACCTTC
CASSLRAGYGYTF
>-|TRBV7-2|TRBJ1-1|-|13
TGTGCCAGCAGCTCTGTCCCGGGACGGGAAGCTTTCTTT
CASSSVPGREAFF
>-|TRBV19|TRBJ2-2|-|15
TGTGCCAGTAAAAGCGGCCCCGCGAACACCGGGGAGCTGTTTTTT
CASKSGPANTGELFF
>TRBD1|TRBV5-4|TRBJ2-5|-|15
TGTGCCAGCAGCCCCCGAGGACAGGGGCATGAGACCCAGTACTTC
CASSPRGQGHETQYF
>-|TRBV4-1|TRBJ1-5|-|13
TGCGCCAGCAGCCATCGGCTCAATCAGCCCCAGCATTTT
CASSHRLNQPQHF
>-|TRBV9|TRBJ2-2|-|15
TGTGCCAGCAGCGTAGACAGGGCTAACCCCGGGGAGCTGTTTTTT
CASSVDRANPGELFF
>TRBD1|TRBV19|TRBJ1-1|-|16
TGTGCCAGTAGTCCTCGACAGGGGCCTATGAACACTGAAGCTTTCTTT
CASSPRQGPMNTEAFF
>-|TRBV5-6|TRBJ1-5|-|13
TGTGCCAGCAGCCCGTCTGGGGAGCAGCCCCAGCATTTT
CASSPSGEQPQHF
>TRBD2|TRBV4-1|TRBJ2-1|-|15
TGCGCCAGCAGCCAAAGCGGGGGGGCGAACAATGAGCAGTTCTTC
CASSQSGGANNEQFF
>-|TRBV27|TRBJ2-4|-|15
TGTGCCAGCAGTTTCCTAGATAGAGCCAAAAACATTCAGTACTTC
CASSFLDRAKNIQYF
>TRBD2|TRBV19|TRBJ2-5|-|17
TGTGCCAGTAGCCTGGGACTAGCGGGAGGGCTTCAAGAGACCCAGTACTTC
CASSLGLAGGLQETQYF
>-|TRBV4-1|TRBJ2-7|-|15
TGCGCCAGCAGCCAAGCCGCTCAGGCGGCTTACGAGCAGTACTTC
CASSQAAQAAYEQYF
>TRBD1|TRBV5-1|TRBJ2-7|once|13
TGCGCCAGCAGCTCGTGGACAGGGAACGAGCAGTACTTC
CASSSWTGNEQYF
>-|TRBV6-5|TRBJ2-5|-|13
TGTGCCAGCAGGCAAGGGGTGCGGGAGACCCAGTACTTC
CASRQGVRETQYF